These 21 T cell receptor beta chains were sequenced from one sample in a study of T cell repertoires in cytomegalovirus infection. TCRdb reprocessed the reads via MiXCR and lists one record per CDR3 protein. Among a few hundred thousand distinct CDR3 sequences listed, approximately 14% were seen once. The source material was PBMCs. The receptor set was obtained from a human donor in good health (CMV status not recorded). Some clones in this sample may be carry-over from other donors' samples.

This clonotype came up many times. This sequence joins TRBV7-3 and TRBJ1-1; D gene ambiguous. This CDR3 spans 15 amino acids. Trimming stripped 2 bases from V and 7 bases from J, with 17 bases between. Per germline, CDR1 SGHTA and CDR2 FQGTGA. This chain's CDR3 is CASSLDARFASEAFF. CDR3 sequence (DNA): TGTGCCAGCAGCTTAGATGCCAGGTTCGCGAGTGAAGCTTTCTTT.

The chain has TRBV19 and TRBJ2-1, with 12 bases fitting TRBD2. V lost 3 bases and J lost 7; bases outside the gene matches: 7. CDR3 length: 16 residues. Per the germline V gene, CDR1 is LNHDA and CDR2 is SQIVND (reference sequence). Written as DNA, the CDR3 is TGTGCCAGTAGTATCCTAGCGGGGGGGCTGGTAAATGAGCAGTTCTTC. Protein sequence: CASSILAGGLVNEQFF.

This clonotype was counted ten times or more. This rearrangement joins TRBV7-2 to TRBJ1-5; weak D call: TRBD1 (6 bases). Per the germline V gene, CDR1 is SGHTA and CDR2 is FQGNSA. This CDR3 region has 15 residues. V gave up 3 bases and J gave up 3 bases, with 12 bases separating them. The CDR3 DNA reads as TGTGCCAGCAGCTTGAAGGACAGCCACAATCAGCCCCAGCATTTT. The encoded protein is CASSLKDSHNQPQHF.

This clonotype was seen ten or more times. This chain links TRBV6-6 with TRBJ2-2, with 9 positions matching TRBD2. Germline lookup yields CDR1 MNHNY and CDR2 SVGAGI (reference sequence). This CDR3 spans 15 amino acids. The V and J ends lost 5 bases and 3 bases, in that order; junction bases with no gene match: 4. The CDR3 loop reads CASSRAGGYTGELFF. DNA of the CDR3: TGTGCCAGCAGTAGAGCGGGGGGATACACCGGGGAGCTGTTTTTT.

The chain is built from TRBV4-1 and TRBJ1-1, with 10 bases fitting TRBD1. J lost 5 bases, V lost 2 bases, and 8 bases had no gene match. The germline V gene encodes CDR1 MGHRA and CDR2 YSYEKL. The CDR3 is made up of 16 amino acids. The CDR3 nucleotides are TGCGCCAGCAGCCAACCGGGACAGGGGAGTCGGACTGAAGCTTTCTTT. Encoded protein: CASSQPGQGSRTEAFF.

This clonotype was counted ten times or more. For the CDR3, the DNA is TGTGCCAGCAGTTTACCCGGTACAGGGGTAGGGAACATTCAGTACTTC. It yields the protein CASSLPGTGVGNIQYF. J is TRBJ2-4 and V is TRBV28, with TRBD1 identical over 7 bases. The CDR3 length is 16 residues. CDR1 MDHEN and CDR2 SYDVKM come from the germline V gene. After removal of 2 bases from V and 7 bases from J, the junction contained 11 bases not matched to a gene.

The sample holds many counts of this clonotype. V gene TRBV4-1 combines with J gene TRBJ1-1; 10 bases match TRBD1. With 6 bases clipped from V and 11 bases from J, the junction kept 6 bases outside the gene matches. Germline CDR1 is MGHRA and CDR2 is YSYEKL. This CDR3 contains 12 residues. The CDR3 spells CASRSGQGVAFF. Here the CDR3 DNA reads TGCGCCAGCAGGAGTGGACAGGGGGTGGCTTTCTTT.

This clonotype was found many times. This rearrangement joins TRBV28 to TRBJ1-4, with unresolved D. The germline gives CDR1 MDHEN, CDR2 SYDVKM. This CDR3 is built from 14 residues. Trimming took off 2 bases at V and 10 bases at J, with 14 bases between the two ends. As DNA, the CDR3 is TGTGCCAGCAGTTTAAGGCTTGAAGGTGGAAAACTGTTTTTT. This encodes CASSLRLEGGKLFF. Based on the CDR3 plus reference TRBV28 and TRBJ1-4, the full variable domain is DVKVTQSSRYLVKRTGEKVFLECVQDMDHENMFWYRQDPGLGLRLIYFSYDVKMKEKGDIPEGYSVSREKKERFSLILESASTNQTSMYLCASSLRLEGGKLFFGSGTQLSVL.

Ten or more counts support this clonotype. The CDR3 DNA follows: TGTGCCAGCAGGGACAGGCTCCCAGAGACCCAGTACTTC. Its translation is CASRDRLPETQYF. This chain links TRBV7-9 with TRBJ2-5; 7 bases match TRBD1. CDR3 length: 13 amino acids. In germline, CDR1 is SEHNR, CDR2 FQNEAQ (reference sequence). V shed 6 bases and J 4 bases; nucleotides not matched to a gene: 5.

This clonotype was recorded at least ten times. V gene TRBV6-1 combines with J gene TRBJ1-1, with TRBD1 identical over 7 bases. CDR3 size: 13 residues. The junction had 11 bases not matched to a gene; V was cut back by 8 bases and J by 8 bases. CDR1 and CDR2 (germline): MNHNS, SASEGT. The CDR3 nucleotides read TGTGCCAGCGTCGGGACAGCCAAGCTCGAAGCTTTCTTT. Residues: CASVGTAKLEAFF.

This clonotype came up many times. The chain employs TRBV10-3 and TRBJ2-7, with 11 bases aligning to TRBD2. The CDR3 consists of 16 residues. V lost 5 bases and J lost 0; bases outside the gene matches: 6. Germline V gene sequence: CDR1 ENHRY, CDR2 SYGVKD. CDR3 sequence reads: CAISNPTSGGSYEQYF. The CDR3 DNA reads TGTGCCATCAGTAATCCAACTAGCGGGGGCTCCTACGAGCAGTACTTC.

For the CDR3, the DNA is TGCAGTGCTAGAGAAAACCAGGGAGTTGAGACCCAGTACTTC. Residues: CSARENQGVETQYF. This chain links TRBV20-1 with TRBJ2-5, with D perhaps matching TRBD1 or TRBD2 (5 bases each). The V end was cut by 0 bases, the J end by 5 bases, with 13 bases between. Germline lookup yields CDR1 DFQATT and CDR2 SNEGSKA (reference sequence). There are 14 residues in the CDR3.

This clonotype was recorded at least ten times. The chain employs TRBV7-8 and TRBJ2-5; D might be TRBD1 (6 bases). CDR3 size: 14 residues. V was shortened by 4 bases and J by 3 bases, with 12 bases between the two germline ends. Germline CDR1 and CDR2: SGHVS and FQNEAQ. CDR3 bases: TGTGCCAGCAGCTCCCCAAACAGGGAAGAGACCCAGTACTTC. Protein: CASSSPNREETQYF.

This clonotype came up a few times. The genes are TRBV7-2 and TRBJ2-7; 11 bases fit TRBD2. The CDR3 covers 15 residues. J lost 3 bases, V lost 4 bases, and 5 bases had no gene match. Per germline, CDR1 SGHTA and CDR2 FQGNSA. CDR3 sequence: CASSYTGTSGYEQYF. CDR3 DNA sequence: TGTGCCAGCAGCTATACCGGGACTAGCGGCTACGAGCAGTACTTC.

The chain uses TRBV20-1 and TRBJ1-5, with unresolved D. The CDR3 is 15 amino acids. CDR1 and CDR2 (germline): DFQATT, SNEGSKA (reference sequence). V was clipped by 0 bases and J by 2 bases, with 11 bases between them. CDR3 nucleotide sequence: TGCAGTGCTAGAGACCCCTCGGCGGGCAATCAGCCCCAGCATTTT. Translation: CSARDPSAGNQPQHF.

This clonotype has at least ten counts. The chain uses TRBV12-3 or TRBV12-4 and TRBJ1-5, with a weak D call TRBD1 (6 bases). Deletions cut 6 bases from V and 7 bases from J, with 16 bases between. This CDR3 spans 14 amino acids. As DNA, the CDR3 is TGTGCCAGCAGCCACCCCCCTGGGGGCCAGCCCCAGCATTTT. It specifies CASSHPPGGQPQHF.

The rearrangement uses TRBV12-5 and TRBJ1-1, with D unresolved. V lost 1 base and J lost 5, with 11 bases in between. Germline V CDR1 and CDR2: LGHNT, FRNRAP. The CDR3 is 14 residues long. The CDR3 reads CASGLEVGGTEAFF. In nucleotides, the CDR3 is TGTGCTAGTGGTTTGGAAGTGGGTGGAACTGAAGCTTTCTTT.

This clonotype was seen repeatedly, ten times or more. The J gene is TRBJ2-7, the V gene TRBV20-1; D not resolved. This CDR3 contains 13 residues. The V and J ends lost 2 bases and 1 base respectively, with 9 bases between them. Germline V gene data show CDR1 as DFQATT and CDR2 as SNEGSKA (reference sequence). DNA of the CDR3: TGCAGTGCTAGACCTGCGCCATCCTACGAGCAGTACTTC. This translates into CSARPAPSYEQYF.

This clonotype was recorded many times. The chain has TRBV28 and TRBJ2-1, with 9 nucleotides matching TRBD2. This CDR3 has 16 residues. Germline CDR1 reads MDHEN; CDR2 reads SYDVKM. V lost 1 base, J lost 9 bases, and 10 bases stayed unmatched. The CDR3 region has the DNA TGTGCCAGCAGTTTATCCGCCAGCGGGAGGCCGGGTGAGCAGTTCTTC. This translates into CASSLSASGRPGEQFF.

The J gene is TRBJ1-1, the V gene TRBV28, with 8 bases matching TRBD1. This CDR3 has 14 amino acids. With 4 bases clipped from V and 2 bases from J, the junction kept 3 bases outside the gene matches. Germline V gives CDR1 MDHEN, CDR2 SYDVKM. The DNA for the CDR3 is TGTGCCAGCAGTTACAGGGGGTCCAACACTGAAGCTTTCTTT. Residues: CASSYRGSNTEAFF.

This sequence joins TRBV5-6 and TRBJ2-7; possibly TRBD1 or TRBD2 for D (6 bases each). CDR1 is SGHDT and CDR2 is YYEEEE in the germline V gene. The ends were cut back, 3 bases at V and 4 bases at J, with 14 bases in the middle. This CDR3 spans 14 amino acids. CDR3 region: CASSWRGTPYEQYF. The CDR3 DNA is TGTGCCAGCAGCTGGAGGGGGACACCTTACGAGCAGTACTTC.